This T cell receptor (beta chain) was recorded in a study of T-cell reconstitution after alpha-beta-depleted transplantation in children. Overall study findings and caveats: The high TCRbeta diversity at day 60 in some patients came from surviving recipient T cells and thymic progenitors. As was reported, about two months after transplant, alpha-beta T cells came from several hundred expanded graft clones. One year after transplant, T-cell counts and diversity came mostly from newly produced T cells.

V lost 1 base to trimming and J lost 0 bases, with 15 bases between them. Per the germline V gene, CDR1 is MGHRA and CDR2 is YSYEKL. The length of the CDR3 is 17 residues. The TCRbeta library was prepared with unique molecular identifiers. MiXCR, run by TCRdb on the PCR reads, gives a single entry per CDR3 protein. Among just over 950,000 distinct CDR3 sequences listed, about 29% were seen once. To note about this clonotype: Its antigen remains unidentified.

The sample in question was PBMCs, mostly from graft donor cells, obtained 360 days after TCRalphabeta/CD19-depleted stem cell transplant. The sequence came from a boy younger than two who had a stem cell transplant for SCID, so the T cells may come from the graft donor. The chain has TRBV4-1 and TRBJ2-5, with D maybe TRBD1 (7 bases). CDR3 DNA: TGCGCCAGCAGCCAAGTACCAGGGGGGCTAGACCAAGAGACCCAGTACTTC. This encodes CASSQVPGGLDQETQYF.